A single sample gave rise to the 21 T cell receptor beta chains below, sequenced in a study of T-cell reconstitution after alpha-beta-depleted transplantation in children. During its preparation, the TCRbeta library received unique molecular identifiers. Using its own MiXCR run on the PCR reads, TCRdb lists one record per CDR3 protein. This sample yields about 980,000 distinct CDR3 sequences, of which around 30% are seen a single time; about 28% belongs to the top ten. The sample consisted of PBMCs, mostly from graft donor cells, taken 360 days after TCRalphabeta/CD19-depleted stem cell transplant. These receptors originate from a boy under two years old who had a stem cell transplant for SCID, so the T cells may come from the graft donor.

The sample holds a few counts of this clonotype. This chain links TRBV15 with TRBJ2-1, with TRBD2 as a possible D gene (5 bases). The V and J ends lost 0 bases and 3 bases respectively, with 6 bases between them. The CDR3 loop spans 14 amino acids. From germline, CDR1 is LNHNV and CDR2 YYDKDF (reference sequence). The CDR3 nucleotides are TGTGCCACCAGCAGAGACGGACTCTACAATGAGCAGTTCTTC. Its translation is CATSRDGLYNEQFF.

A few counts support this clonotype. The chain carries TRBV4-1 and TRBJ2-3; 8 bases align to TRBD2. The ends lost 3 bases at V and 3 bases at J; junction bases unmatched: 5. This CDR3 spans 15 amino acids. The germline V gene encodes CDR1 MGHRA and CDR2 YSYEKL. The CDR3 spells CASSQIAGMTDTQYF. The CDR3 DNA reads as TGCGCCAGCAGCCAGATAGCGGGGATGACAGATACGCAGTATTTT.

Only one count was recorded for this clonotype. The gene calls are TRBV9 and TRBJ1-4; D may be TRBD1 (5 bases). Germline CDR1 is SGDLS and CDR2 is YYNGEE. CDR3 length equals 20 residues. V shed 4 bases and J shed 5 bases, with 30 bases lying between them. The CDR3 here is CASSPQPMNRPTGTNEKLFF. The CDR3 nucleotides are TGTGCCAGCAGCCCGCAGCCCATGAACCGCCCAACAGGCACGAATGAAAAACTGTTTTTT.

The CDR3 is CASRGGVASSGANVLTF. CDR3 DNA sequence: TGTGCCAGCAGGGGCGGGGTCGCCAGCTCTGGGGCCAACGTCCTGACTTTC. The chain is built from TRBV2 and TRBJ2-6; D perhaps matches TRBD2 (6 bases). CDR3 length: 17 amino acids. CDR1 and CDR2 (germline): SNHLY, FYNNEI. Between the trimmed V and J ends, which lost 6 bases and 0 bases, there was a span of 15 bases. The variable domain in full, completed from reference TRBV2 and TRBJ2-6, reads EPEVTQTPSHQVTQMGQEVILRCVPISNHLYFYWYRQILGQKVEFLVSFYNNEISEKSEIFDDQFSVERPDGSNFTLKIRSTKLEDSAMYFCASRGGVASSGANVLTFGAGSRLTVL.

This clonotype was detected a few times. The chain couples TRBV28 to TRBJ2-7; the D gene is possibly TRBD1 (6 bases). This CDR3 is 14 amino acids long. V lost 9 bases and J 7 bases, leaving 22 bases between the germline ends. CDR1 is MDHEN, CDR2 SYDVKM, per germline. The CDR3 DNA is TGTGCCAGTTTCCACAGAAAGACAGGTGGGGAGCAGTACTTC. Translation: CASFHRKTGGEQYF.

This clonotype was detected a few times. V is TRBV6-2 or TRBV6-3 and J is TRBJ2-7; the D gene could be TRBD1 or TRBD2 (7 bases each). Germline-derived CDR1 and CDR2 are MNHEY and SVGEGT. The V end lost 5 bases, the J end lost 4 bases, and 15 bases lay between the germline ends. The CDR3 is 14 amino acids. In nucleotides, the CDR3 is TGTGCCAGCAGTCGGAACAGGGGAGGGTACGAGCAGTACTTC. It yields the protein CASSRNRGGYEQYF.

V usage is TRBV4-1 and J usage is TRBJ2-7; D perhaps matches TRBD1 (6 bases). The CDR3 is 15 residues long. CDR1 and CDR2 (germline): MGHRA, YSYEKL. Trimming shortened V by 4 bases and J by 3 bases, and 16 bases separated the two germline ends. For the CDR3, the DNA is TGCGCCAGCAGCCCCACAGGGTCCGCCCTCTACGAGCAGTACTTC. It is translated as CASSPTGSALYEQYF.

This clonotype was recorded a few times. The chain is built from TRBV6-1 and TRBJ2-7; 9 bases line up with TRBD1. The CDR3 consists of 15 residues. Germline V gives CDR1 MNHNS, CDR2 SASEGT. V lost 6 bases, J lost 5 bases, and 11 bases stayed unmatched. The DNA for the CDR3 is TGTGCCAGCAGGTCCCCGGGACAGGGCACGAACGAGCAGTACTTC. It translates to CASRSPGQGTNEQYF.

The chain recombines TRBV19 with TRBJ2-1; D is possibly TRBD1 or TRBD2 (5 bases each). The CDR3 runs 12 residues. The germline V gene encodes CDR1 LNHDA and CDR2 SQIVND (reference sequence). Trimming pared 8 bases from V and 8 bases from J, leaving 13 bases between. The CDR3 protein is CASSSGDHEQFF. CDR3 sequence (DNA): TGTGCCAGTTCGTCCGGGGACCATGAGCAGTTCTTC.

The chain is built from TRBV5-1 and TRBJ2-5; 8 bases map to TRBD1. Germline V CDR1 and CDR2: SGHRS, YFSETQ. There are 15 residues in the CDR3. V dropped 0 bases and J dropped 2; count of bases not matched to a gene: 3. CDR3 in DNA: TGCGCCAGCAGCTTGGGCCGGACAGGGCAAGAGACCCAGTACTTC. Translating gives CASSLGRTGQETQYF.

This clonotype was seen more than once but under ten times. The CDR3 region is CASSVKTETGELFF. In DNA, the CDR3 is TGTGCCAGCAGCGTAAAGACAGAGACCGGGGAGCTGTTTTTT. This sequence joins TRBV7-9 and TRBJ2-2, with D tentatively TRBD1 (5 bases). The CDR3 is made up of 14 amino acids. Germline V gives CDR1 SEHNR, CDR2 FQNEAQ (reference sequence). V shed 5 bases and J shed 5 bases, with 12 bases lying between them.

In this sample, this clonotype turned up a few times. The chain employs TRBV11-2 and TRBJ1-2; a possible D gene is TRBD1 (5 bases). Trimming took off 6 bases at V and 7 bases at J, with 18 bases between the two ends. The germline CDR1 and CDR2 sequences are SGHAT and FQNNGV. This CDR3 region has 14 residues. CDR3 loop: CASRTALLGAGYTF. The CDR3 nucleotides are TGTGCCAGCAGGACAGCCCTGTTAGGGGCTGGCTACACCTTC.

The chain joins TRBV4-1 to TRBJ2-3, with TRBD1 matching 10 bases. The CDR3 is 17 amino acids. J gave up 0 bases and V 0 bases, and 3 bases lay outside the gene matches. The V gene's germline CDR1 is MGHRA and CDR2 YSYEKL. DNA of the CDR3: TGCGCCAGCAGCCAAGACGGGACAGGGGCTAGCACAGATACGCAGTATTTT. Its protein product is CASSQDGTGASTDTQYF.

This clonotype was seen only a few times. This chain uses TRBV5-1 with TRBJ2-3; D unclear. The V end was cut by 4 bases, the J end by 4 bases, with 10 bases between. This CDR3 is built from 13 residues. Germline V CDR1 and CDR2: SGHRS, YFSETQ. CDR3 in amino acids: CASSLPISDTQYF. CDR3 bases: TGCGCCAGCAGCCTACCGATTTCAGATACGCAGTATTTT.

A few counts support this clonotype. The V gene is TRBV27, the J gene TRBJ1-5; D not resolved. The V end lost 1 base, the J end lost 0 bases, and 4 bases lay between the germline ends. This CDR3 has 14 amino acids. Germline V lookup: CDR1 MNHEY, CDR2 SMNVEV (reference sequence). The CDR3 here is CASSLLPSNQPQHF. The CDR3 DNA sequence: TGTGCCAGCAGTTTATTGCCTAGCAATCAGCCCCAGCATTTT.

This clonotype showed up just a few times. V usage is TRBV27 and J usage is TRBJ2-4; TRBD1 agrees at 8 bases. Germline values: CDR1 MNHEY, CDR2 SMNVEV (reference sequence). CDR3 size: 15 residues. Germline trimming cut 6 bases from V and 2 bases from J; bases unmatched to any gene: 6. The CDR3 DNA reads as TGTGCCAGCAGCAACGACAGGGGAACCAAAAACATTCAGTACTTC. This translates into CASSNDRGTKNIQYF.

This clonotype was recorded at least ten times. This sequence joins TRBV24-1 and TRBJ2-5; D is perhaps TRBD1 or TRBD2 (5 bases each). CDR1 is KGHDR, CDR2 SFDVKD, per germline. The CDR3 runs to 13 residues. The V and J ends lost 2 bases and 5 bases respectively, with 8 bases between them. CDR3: CATSDWGIETQYF. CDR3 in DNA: TGTGCCACCAGTGATTGGGGGATTGAGACCCAGTACTTC.

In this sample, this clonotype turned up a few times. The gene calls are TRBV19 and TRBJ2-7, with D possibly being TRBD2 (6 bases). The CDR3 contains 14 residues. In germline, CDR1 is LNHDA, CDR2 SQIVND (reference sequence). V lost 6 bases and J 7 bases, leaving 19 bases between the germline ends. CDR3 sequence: CASSPAGGEGEQYF. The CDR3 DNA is TGTGCCAGTAGCCCAGCGGGCGGGGAAGGAGAGCAGTACTTC. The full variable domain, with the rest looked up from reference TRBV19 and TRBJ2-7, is DGGITQSPKYLFRKEGQNVTLSCEQNLNHDAMYWYRQDPGQGLRLIYYSQIVNDFQKGDIAEGYSVSREKKESFPLTVTSAQKNPTAFYLCASSPAGGEGEQYFGPGTRLTVT.

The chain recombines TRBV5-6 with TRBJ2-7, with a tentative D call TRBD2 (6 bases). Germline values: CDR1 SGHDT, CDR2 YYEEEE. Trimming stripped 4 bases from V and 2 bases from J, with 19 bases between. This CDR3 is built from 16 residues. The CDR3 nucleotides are TGTGCCAGCAGCCCCATCGGGCGGGGTACCGCCTACGAGCAGTACTTC. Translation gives CASSPIGRGTAYEQYF.

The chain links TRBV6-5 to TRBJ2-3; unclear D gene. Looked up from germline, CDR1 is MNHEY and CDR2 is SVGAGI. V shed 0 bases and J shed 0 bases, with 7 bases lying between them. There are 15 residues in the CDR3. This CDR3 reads CASSYSDRSTDTQYF. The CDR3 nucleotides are TGTGCCAGCAGTTACTCGGATCGCAGCACAGATACGCAGTATTTT.

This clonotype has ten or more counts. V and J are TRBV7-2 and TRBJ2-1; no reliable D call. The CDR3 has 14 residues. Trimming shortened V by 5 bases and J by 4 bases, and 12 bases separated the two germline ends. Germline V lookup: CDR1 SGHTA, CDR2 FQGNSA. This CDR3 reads CASSAGQGYNEQFF. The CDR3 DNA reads TGTGCCAGCAGCGCTGGGCAAGGTTACAATGAGCAGTTCTTC.